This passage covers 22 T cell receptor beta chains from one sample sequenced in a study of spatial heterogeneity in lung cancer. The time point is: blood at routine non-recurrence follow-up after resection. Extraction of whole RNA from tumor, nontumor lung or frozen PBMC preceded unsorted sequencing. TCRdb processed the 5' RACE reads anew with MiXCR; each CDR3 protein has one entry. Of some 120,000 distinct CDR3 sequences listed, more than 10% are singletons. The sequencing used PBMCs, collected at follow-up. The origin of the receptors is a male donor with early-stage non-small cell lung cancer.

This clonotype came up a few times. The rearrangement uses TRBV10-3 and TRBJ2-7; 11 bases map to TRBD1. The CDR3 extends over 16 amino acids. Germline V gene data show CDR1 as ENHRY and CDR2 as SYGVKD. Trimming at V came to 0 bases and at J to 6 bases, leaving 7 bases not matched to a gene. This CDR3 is CAISESSGTGGREQYF. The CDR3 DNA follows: TGTGCCATCAGTGAGTCTAGCGGGACAGGGGGTCGCGAGCAGTACTTC.

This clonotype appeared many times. CDR3 protein: CASSVTPLAEGGNTDTQYF. In nucleotides, the CDR3 is TGTGCCAGCAGCGTAACCCCCCTGGCGGAGGGGGGCAACACAGATACGCAGTATTTT. The chain has TRBV9 and TRBJ2-3; TRBD1 or TRBD2 may be the D gene (6 bases each). Germline lookup yields CDR1 SGDLS and CDR2 YYNGEE. CDR3 length: 19 residues. Trimming shortened V by 1 base and J by 2 bases, and 23 bases separated the two germline ends.

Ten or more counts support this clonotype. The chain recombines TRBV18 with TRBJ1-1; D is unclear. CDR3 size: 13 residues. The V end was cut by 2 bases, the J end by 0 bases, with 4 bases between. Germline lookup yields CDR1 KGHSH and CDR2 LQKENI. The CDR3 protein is CASSPSMNTEAFF. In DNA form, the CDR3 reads TGTGCCAGCTCACCAAGCATGAACACTGAAGCTTTCTTT.

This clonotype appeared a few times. The DNA of the CDR3 is TGTGCCAGCAGTTTGACAGGGGCGCCCTATGGCTACACCTTC. Amino acids: CASSLTGAPYGYTF. The genes are TRBV28 and TRBJ1-2, with 8 positions matching TRBD1. The CDR3 is made up of 14 amino acids. Germline loops: CDR1 MDHEN, CDR2 SYDVKM. The V segment lost 3 bases and the J segment 4 bases; nucleotides outside the gene matches: 4.

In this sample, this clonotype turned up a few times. For the CDR3, the DNA is TGTGCCAGCACCTGGGACGGCCTTAGCAATCAGCCCCAGCATTTT. It specifies CASTWDGLSNQPQHF. The chain is built from TRBV19 and TRBJ1-5; the D gene is possibly TRBD1 (5 bases). V lost 9 bases to trimming and J lost 0 bases, with 15 bases between them. The germline gives CDR1 LNHDA, CDR2 SQIVND (reference sequence). The CDR3 loop spans 15 amino acids.

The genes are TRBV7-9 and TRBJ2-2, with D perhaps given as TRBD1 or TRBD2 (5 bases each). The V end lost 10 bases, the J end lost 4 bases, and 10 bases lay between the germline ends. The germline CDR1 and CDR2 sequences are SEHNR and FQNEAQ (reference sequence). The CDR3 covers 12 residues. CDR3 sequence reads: CAIGAFTGELFF. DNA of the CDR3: TGTGCCATCGGGGCTTTCACCGGGGAGCTGTTTTTT.

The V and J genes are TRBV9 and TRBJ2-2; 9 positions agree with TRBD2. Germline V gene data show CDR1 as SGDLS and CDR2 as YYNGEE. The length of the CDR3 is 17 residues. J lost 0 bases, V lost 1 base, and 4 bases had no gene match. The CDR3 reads CASSVHPSGANTGELFF. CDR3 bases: TGTGCCAGCAGCGTACACCCTAGCGGGGCGAACACCGGGGAGCTGTTTTTT.

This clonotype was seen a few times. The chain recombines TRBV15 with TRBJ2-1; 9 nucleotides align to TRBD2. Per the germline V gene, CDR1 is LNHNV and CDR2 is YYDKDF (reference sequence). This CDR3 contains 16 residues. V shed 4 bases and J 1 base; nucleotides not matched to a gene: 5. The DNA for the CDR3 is TGTGCCACCAGCATCGAAAGCGGGGGGTCCTACAATGAGCAGTTCTTC. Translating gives CATSIESGGSYNEQFF. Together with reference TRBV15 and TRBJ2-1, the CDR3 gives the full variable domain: DAMVIQNPRYQVTQFGKPVTLSCSQTLNHNVMYWYQQKSSQAPKLLFHYYDKDFNNEADTPDNFQSRRPNTSFCFLDIRSPGLGDTAMYLCATSIESGGSYNEQFFGPGTRLTVL.

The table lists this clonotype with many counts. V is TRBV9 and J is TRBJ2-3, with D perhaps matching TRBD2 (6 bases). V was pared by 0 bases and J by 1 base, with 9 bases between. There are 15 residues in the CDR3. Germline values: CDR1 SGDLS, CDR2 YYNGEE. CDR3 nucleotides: TGTGCCAGCAGCGTAGTTGGCGGGGGCACAGATACGCAGTATTTT. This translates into CASSVVGGGTDTQYF.

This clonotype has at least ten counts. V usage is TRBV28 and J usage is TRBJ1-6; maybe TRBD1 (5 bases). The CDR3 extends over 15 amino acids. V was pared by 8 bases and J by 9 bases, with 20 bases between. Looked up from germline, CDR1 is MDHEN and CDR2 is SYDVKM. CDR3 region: CASSAGSLRGSPLHF. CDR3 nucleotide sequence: TGTGCCAGCTCGGCAGGGAGCCTTCGGGGTTCACCCCTCCACTTT.

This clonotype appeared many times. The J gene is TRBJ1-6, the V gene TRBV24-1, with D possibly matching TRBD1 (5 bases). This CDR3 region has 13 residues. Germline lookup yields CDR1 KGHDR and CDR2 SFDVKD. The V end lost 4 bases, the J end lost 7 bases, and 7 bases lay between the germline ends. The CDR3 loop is CATSEAGNSPLHF. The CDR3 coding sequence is TGTGCCACCAGTGAGGCAGGGAATTCACCCCTCCACTTT.

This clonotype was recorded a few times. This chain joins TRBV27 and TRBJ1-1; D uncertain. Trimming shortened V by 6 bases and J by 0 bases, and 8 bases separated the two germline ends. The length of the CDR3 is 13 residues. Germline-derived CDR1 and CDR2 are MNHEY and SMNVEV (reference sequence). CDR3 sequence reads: CASSKLLNTEAFF. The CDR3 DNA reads TGTGCCAGCAGCAAACTTCTGAACACTGAAGCTTTCTTT.

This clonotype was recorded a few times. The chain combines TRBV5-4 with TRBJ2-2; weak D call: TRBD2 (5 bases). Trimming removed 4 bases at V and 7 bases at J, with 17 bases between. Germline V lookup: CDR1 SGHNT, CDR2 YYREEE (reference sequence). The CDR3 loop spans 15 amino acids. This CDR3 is CASSLTGLRGGELFF. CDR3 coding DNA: TGTGCCAGCAGCCTGACCGGACTCCGAGGCGGGGAGCTGTTTTTT.

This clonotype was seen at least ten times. DNA of the CDR3: TGTGCCAGCAGTTACAGTAATAATTCACCCCTCCACTTT. It codes for CASSYSNNSPLHF. The chain combines TRBV27 with TRBJ1-6, with D hard to call. CDR1 is MNHEY, CDR2 SMNVEV, per germline (reference sequence). This CDR3 comprises 13 residues. Trimming cost V 4 bases and J 5 bases, with 6 bases left between them.

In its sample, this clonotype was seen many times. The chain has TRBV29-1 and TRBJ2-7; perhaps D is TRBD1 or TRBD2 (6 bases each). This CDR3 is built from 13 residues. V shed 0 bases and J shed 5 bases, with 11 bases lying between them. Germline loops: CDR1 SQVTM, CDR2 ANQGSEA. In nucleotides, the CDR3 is TGCAGCGTTGAAGACTCTGGGGGGCACGAGCAGTACTTC. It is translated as CSVEDSGGHEQYF.

DNA for the CDR3: TGTGCCAGCAGTTTGACGGAGTATAATTCACCCCTCCACTTT. It yields the protein CASSLTEYNSPLHF. The chain couples TRBV2 to TRBJ1-6; D is unclear. V lost 5 bases to trimming and J lost 4 bases, with 9 bases between them. The CDR3 has 14 residues. CDR1 and CDR2 (germline): SNHLY, FYNNEI.

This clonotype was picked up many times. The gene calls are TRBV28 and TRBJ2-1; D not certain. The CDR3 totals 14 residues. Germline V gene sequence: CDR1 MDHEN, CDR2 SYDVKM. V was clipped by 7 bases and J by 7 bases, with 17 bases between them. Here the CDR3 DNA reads TGTGCCAGCACCCTTCCCGGGCATCCGAATGAGCAGTTCTTC. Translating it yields CASTLPGHPNEQFF. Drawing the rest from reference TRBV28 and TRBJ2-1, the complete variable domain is DVKVTQSSRYLVKRTGEKVFLECVQDMDHENMFWYRQDPGLGLRLIYFSYDVKMKEKGDIPEGYSVSREKKERFSLILESASTNQTSMYLCASTLPGHPNEQFFGPGTRLTVL.

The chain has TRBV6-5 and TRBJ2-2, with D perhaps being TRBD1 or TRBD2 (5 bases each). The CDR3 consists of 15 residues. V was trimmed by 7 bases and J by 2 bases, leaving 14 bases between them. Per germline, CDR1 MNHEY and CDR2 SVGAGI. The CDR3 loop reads CASKRPGRNTGELFF. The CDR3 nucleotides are TGTGCCAGCAAAAGGCCGGGACGCAACACCGGGGAGCTGTTTTTT.

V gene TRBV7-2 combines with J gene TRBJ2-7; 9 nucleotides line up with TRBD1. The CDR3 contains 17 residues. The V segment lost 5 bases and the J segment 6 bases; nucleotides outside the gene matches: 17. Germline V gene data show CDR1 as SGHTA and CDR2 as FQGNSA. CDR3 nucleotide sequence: TGTGCCAGCAGCCCTGCGGGGTTTAGGACAGGGGTAGTCGAGCAGTACTTC. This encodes CASSPAGFRTGVVEQYF.

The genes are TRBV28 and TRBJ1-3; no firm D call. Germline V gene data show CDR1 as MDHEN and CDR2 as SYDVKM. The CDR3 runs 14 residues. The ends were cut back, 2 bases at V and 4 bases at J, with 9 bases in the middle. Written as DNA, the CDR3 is TGTGCCAGCAGTTTAACTGGGAAAGGAAACACCATATATTTT. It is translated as CASSLTGKGNTIYF.

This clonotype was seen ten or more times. The DNA for the CDR3 is TGTGCCAGCAGCTCTCAGGGCCCGGGGAATTCACCCCTCCACTTT. It translates to CASSSQGPGNSPLHF. This chain joins TRBV7-8 and TRBJ1-6; TRBD1 might be the D (5 bases). Germline V gene lookup returns CDR1 SGHVS and CDR2 FQNEAQ. V was cut by 4 bases and J by 7 bases, with 14 bases left in between. The CDR3 is 15 residues long.

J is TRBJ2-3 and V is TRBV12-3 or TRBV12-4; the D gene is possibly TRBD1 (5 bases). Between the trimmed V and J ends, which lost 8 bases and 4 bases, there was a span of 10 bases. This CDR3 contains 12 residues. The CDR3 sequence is CASPWGSDTQYF. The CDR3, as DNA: TGTGCCAGCCCATGGGGCTCAGATACGCAGTATTTT.